This is a list of T cell receptor beta chains from one sample in a study of cytomegalovirus exposure and HLA in healthy donors. Assay: immunoSEQ multiplex PCR; the TCRdb copy retains only in-frame clones and omits some. The data hold 150,000 or so clones, with around 80% observed a single time. Input material: PBMCs. These receptor sequences come from a man under 40 in good health and CMV-seropositive. Both conserved end residues are part of each CDR3.

v_gene	j_gene	CDR3aa
TRBV28	.	CASRTPQGTYEQYF
TRBV6-4	TRBJ1-6	CASSDSSGPSSYNSPLHF
TRBV6-1	TRBJ2-5	CASSEALGELVGGQETQYF
TRBV6-5	TRBJ2-6	CASSYDNSGANVLTF
TRBV2	TRBJ2-3	CASRRGGLAGETDTQYF
TRBV6-1	TRBJ1-1	CASSDAGTGRRTFF
TRBV14	TRBJ2-1	CASSRLEGGAHANNEQFF
TRBV28	TRBJ1-5	CASRQGTGINQPQHF
TRBV5-5	TRBJ2-5	CASSRSGQVSEQYF
TRBV19	TRBJ2-4	CASSKVGGWDKNIQYF
TRBV29-1	TRBJ2-1	CSVLGGWDEQFF
TRBV18	TRBJ2-4	CASSPEGGPIQYF
TRBV16	TRBJ2-1	CASSQGGGGRYNEQFF
TRBV6-1	TRBJ2-7	CASSQGGLATDEQYF
TRBV2	TRBJ2-3	CASSSTADTQYF
TRBV19	TRBJ2-7	CASSPTGGSSEQYF
TRBV28	TRBJ2-2	CASSLFRVAGELFF
TRBV5-4	TRBJ1-2	CASSFFTDNYGYTF
TRBV25-1	TRBJ1-1	CASSESGRGPPEAFF
TRBV2	TRBJ2-7	CASSERLAGVNEQYF
TRBV11-2	TRBJ2-7	CASSYGASGVAYEQYF
TRBV28	TRBJ2-7	CASSSPGQGSHEQYF
TRBV27	TRBJ2-2	CASSLAGLNTGELFF
TRBV19	TRBJ1-1	CASSIWGQGGTEAFF
TRBV19	TRBJ2-7	CATRSGNGYEQYF
TRBV28	TRBJ2-6	CASSSTGTGGILTF
TRBV2	TRBJ2-6	CASRGAGPLSGANVLTF
TRBV19	TRBJ2-4	CASSNPGEKNIQYF
TRBV2	TRBJ2-1	CASSVGSGYIYEQFF